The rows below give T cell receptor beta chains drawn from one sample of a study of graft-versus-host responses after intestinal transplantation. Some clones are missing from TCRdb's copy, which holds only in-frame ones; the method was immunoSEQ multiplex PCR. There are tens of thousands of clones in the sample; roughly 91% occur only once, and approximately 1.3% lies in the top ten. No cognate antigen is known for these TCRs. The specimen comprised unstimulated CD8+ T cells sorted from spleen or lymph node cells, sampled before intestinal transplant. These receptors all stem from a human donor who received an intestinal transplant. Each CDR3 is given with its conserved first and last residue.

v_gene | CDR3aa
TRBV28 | CASSFWRPRPSIYGYTF
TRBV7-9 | CASSLPTYEQYF
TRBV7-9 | CASSLGRGTGELFF
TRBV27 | CASSLGPTNQPQHF
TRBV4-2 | CASSPSWGGFDNEQFF
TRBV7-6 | CASGDTNSYNEQFF
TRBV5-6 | CASSLVRLDMNTEAFF
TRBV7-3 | CASSEQGPTEAFF
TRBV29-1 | CSVEMPPDREWGYTF
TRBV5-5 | CASSFTGTGATEAFF
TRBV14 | CASRQPPASGDNEQFF
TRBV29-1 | CSVATQSTDTQYF
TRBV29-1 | CSVEGAGGYTEAFF
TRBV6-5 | CASSTATGVEQYF
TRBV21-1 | CASSKGVDGRTSTDTQYF
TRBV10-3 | CAISSDRSYEQYF
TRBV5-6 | CASSYPGQGTYEQYF
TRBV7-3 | CASSSPDGGGLSEAFF
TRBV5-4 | CASSPPGGGRNEQFF
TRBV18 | CASSPTGHNYGYTF
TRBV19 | CASSIWEVSPFGYTF
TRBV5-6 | CASSLGGAGANVLTF
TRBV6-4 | CASSGLAGDTQYF
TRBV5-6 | CASSSGGYEQYF
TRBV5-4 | CASSLGLGGPQHF
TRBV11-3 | CASSIVSGNEQFF
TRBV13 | CASSLGTGVRTEAFF
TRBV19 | CATGQGAGEQYF
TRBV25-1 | CASSELGHSIEQYF
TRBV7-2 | CASSLEVVLAGTPYEQYF
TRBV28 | CASSLERGDYNEQFF
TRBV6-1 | CASVRFRGAVRYTF
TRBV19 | CASSMGLEQFF
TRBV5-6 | CASSLSGGQPQHF
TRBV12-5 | CASGLGTGGEKLFF
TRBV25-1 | CASTSPRTEEAFF
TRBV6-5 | CATTFHPGMNTEAFF
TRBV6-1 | CASSEWDRDQNQPQHF
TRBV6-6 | CASSQGYRNEKLFF
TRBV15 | CATSTGQGSLDEQFF
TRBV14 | CASSQDRGYTIYF
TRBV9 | CASSTGGGRDEKLFF
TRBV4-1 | CASSGGLYTEAFF
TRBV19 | CASSWGPGDEAFF
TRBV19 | CASSIGGPDTQYF
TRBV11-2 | CASSPAGYQETQYF
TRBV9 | CASSVGGAGELFF
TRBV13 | CASSHAGGGGYNEQFF
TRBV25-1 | CASREADGYTF
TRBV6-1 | CASSLDSYGYTF
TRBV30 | CAWILGEGFYSNQPQHF
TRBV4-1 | CASSQPPTGVVPLHF
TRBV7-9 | CASSLDFRLPTYEQYF